These 18 T cell receptor beta chains came from one sample sequenced in a study of blood T cell repertoires in COVID-19. Data came from immunoSEQ multiplex PCR; TCRdb stores just in-frame clones and leaves some out. The table lists about half a million clones, around nine tenths of them singletons. The sample was PBMCs or T cells enriched from blood (not recorded which). These receptors were collected from a woman aged 55-69 years who had recovered from COVID-19.

This clone showed up many times. J is TRBJ1-1 and V is TRBV18; D remains unclear. This CDR3 has 14 residues. CDR1 and CDR2 (germline): KGHSH, LQKENI. V was shortened by 2 bases and J by 7 bases, with 14 bases between the two germline ends. The CDR3 coding sequence is TGTGCCAGCTCACCAGTCGGGGTCCCCAATGAAGCTTTCTTT. Translated: CASSPVGVPNEAFF.

The chain has TRBV2 and TRBJ2-5, with 8 nucleotides matching TRBD1. V lost 7 bases, J lost 6 bases, and 7 bases stayed unmatched. The V gene's germline CDR1 is SNHLY and CDR2 FYNNEI. The length of the CDR3 is 13 residues. The CDR3 region is CASNPDRGQTQYF. DNA for the CDR3: TGTGCCAGCAACCCCGACAGGGGACAGACCCAGTACTTC.

This clone was recorded only once. The chain links TRBV7-9 to TRBJ2-7, with TRBD1 as a possible D gene (5 bases). Trimming removed 1 base at V and 7 bases at J, with 14 bases between. CDR1 and CDR2 (germline): SEHNR, FQNEAQ (reference sequence). The CDR3 contains 14 residues. The DNA of the CDR3 is TGTGCCAGCAGCTTAGACGGGTCGAAGGGGGAGCAGTACTTC. It encodes CASSLDGSKGEQYF.

This clone has only one observation. V gene TRBV5-4 combines with J gene TRBJ1-1, with D possibly matching TRBD1 (6 bases). CDR3 length equals 15 residues. Germline values: CDR1 SGHNT, CDR2 YYREEE (reference sequence). Trimming stripped 0 bases from V and 4 bases from J, with 13 bases between. The CDR3 is CASSLGTGKRTEAFF. CDR3 nucleotide sequence: TGTGCCAGCAGCTTGGGTACAGGGAAGCGCACTGAAGCTTTCTTT. Based on the CDR3 plus reference TRBV5-4 and TRBJ1-1, the full variable domain is ETGVTQSPTHLIKTRGQQVTLRCSSQSGHNTVSWYQQALGQGPQFIFQYYREEENGRGNFPPRFSGLQFPNYSSELNVNALELDDSALYLCASSLGTGKRTEAFFGQGTRLTVV.

The chain employs TRBV6-5 and TRBJ2-7; D gene ambiguous. The CDR3 has 13 amino acids. V gave up 4 bases and J gave up 1 base, with 8 bases separating them. CDR1 and CDR2 from the germline V gene are MNHEY and SVGAGI. In DNA, the CDR3 is TGTGCCAGCAGTTTTGCCAGTTCCTACGAGCAGTACGTC. Amino acid sequence: CASSFASSYEQYV.

The chain recombines TRBV6-6 with TRBJ1-3, with 7 bases identical to TRBD1. The CDR3 runs 17 residues. Per germline, CDR1 MNHNY and CDR2 SVGAGI (reference sequence). The junction had 11 bases not matched to a gene; V was cut back by 5 bases and J by 1 base. CDR3 sequence (DNA): TGTGCCAGCAGTCGGACGACAGGGATTGGGTCTGGAAACACCATATATTTT. This translates into CASSRTTGIGSGNTIYF.

The chain carries TRBV11-2 and TRBJ1-3, with 8 bases aligning to TRBD1. Trimming took 5 bases from V and 7 from J; bases not matched to a gene: 7. The CDR3 runs 14 residues. The germline gives CDR1 SGHAT, CDR2 FQNNGV. The DNA of the CDR3 is TGTGCCAGCAGCCCCTGGACAGGGCGGAACACCATATATTTT. Amino acids: CASSPWTGRNTIYF.

This chain joins TRBV5-1 and TRBJ2-5, with D possibly TRBD2 on 5 matching bases. This CDR3 has 16 residues. From germline, CDR1 is SGHRS and CDR2 YFSETQ. V was clipped by 0 bases and J by 1 base, with 13 bases between them. The CDR3 is CASSLGAFRGQETQYF. The DNA for the CDR3 is TGCGCCAGCAGCTTGGGGGCCTTCCGGGGCCAAGAGACCCAGTACTTC.

The V call is TRBV19, the J call TRBJ2-6, with TRBD1 as a possible D gene (5 bases). The CDR3 is 19 residues long. Trimming left V 7 bases short and J 0 bases short, with 22 bases between. Germline lookup yields CDR1 LNHDA and CDR2 SQIVND (reference sequence). This CDR3 reads CASKGVGQGHPSGANVLTF. In DNA, the CDR3 is TGTGCCAGTAAAGGGGTGGGGCAGGGTCATCCCTCTGGGGCCAACGTCCTGACTTTC.

The chain recombines TRBV11-2 with TRBJ2-7, with 7 bases that match TRBD2. This CDR3 has 15 amino acids. V shed 0 bases and J 0 bases; nucleotides not matched to a gene: 2. Germline V gene data show CDR1 as SGHAT and CDR2 as FQNNGV. CDR3 protein: CASSLDGGFSYEQYF. The CDR3, as DNA: TGTGCCAGCAGCTTAGACGGGGGGTTCTCCTACGAGCAGTACTTC.

This chain connects TRBV12-3 or TRBV12-4 to TRBJ1-1; TRBD1 is a possible D gene (5 bases). V was cut by 6 bases and J by 4 bases, with 12 bases left in between. The CDR3 is 13 amino acids. The CDR3, as DNA: TGTGCCAGCAGGATGATCGGGGGCACTGAAGCTTTCTTT. Translation gives CASRMIGGTEAFF.

The rearrangement uses TRBV7-6 and TRBJ2-6; 8 nucleotides agree with TRBD1. Germline trimming cut 3 bases from V and 0 bases from J; bases unmatched to any gene: 4. Per the germline V gene, CDR1 is SGHVS and CDR2 is FNYEAQ. This CDR3 contains 17 residues. The CDR3 DNA reads TGTGCCAGCAGCTTCAGGGGGCCCAGCTCTGGGGCCAACGTCCTGACTTTC. The encoded protein is CASSFRGPSSGANVLTF.

The chain joins TRBV5-1 to TRBJ2-4; perhaps TRBD2 as D (6 bases). Trimming took 5 bases from V and 4 from J, leaving 13 bases between them. This CDR3 is 14 amino acids long. Germline V CDR1 and CDR2: SGHRS, YFSETQ. The CDR3 DNA is TGCGCCAGCAGGGGAGGAGGCGTTAAAAACATTCAGTACTTC. Translating it yields CASRGGGVKNIQYF.

V usage is TRBV11-2 and J usage is TRBJ2-2; TRBD2 matches 7 bases. J lost 0 bases, V lost 5 bases, and 6 bases had no gene match. Looked up from germline, CDR1 is SGHAT and CDR2 is FQNNGV. This CDR3 region has 16 residues. The CDR3 DNA reads as TGTGCCAGCAGCCCCGGGAGGCTGGCGAACACCGGGGAGCTGTTTTTT. Its translation: CASSPGRLANTGELFF.

V is TRBV6-5 and J is TRBJ1-3; D gene unclear. In germline, CDR1 is MNHEY, CDR2 SVGAGI. The CDR3 has 15 residues. V lost 7 bases, J lost 4 bases, and 17 bases lay in between. CDR3: CASTPTGGSGNTIYF. For the CDR3, the DNA is TGTGCCAGCACCCCAACGGGAGGGTCCGGAAACACCATATATTTT.

The chain has TRBV5-1 and TRBJ2-3; tentative D call: TRBD2 (5 bases). Per the germline V gene, CDR1 is SGHRS and CDR2 is YFSETQ. The CDR3 sequence is 16 residues long. V was clipped by 4 bases and J by 4 bases, with 19 bases between them. In DNA form, the CDR3 reads TGCGCCAGCAGCCTTCGGACTGGTACGGCTTCAGATACGCAGTATTTT. Translation: CASSLRTGTASDTQYF.

This clone occurred once. The CDR3 DNA reads as TGTGCCACCAGCAGAGATGTAGGGGGTGACAGGGCCTACGAGCAGTACTTC. It translates to CATSRDVGGDRAYEQYF. The chain links TRBV15 to TRBJ2-7; 7 bases line up with TRBD1. Per germline, CDR1 LNHNV and CDR2 YYDKDF (reference sequence). The CDR3 is 17 amino acids. Trimming at V came to 0 bases and at J to 2 bases, leaving 10 bases not matched to a gene.

CDR3 sequence reads: CATSRGPGGTEAFF. CDR3 nucleotide sequence: TGTGCCACCAGCAGAGGGCCGGGTGGGACTGAAGCTTTCTTT. J is TRBJ1-1 and V is TRBV15; D call uncertain. CDR3 size: 14 residues. V was cut by 1 base and J by 5 bases, with 11 bases left in between. Germline V gene lookup returns CDR1 LNHNV and CDR2 YYDKDF (reference sequence). The full variable domain, rest sourced from reference TRBV15 and TRBJ1-1, is DAMVIQNPRYQVTQFGKPVTLSCSQTLNHNVMYWYQQKSSQAPKLLFHYYDKDFNNEADTPDNFQSRRPNTSFCFLDIRSPGLGDTAMYLCATSRGPGGTEAFFGQGTRLTVV.